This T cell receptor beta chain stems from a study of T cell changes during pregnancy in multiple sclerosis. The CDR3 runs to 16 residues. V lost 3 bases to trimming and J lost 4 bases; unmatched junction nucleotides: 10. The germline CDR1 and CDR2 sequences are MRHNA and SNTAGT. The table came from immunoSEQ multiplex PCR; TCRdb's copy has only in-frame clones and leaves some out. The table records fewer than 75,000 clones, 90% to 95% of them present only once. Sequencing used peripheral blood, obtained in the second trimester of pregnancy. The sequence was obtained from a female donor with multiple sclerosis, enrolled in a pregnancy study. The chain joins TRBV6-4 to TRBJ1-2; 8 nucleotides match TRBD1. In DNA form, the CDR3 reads TGTGCCAGCAGTGATTGGGGTCAGGGGGCGAGCTATGGCTACACCTTC. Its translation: CASSDWGQGASYGYTF.